The T cell receptor (beta chain) described here comes from a study of blood T cell repertoires in COVID-19. Study-level information: The origin of the acute and convalescent COVID-19 samples was the United States, Italy and Spain. T cells, B-cell-depleted T cells, or PBMCs supplied cDNA or gDNA.

Original handling: Estimated nucleated cell counts came from reference gene primer amplification. Sequencing was performed with immunoSEQ multiplex PCR; in TCRdb, only in-frame clones are kept and a portion is missing. D and trimming come from the DNA, and the V and J calls and clone size come from that table. Among over 65,000 clones listed, roughly 90% were seen once. V lost 6 bases and J lost 8, with 18 bases in between. The germline CDR1 and CDR2 sequences are MDHEN and SYDVKM. This CDR3 region has 14 residues. The sequenced material came from peripheral blood. The rearrangement uses TRBV28 and TRBJ2-3; D is perhaps TRBD2 (6 bases). This TCR was recovered from a man in his forties or fifties with active COVID-19. The CDR3 is CASRSGRRPGTQYF. CDR3 sequence (DNA): TGTGCCAGCAGGTCGGGGAGGCGCCCTGGTACGCAGTATTTT.